This T cell receptor beta chain was captured in a study of Graves' ophthalmopathy and Graves' hyperthyroidism. Using RNA transcripts, the TCR beta CDR3 regions were amplified. After a first-round RT-PCR with HTBI primers, a second-round multiplex PCR was run. From the multiplex PCR reads, TCRdb called clonotypes with MiXCR, one entry per CDR3 protein. The sample contains about 370,000 distinct CDR3 sequences, about 18% of which appear only once. Between the trimmed V and J ends, which lost 3 bases and 6 bases, there was a span of 6 bases. The CDR3 is 12 residues long. CDR1 and CDR2 (germline): MNHEY, SMNVEV (reference sequence).

This chain links TRBV27 with TRBJ1-5; D not certain. This receptor was obtained from a woman aged 18-35 years with Graves' ophthalmopathy. Sequencing used peripheral blood. The chain's CDR3 is CASSFIGQPQHF. The CDR3 nucleotides read TGTGCCAGCAGTTTCATAGGTCAGCCCCAGCATTTT.